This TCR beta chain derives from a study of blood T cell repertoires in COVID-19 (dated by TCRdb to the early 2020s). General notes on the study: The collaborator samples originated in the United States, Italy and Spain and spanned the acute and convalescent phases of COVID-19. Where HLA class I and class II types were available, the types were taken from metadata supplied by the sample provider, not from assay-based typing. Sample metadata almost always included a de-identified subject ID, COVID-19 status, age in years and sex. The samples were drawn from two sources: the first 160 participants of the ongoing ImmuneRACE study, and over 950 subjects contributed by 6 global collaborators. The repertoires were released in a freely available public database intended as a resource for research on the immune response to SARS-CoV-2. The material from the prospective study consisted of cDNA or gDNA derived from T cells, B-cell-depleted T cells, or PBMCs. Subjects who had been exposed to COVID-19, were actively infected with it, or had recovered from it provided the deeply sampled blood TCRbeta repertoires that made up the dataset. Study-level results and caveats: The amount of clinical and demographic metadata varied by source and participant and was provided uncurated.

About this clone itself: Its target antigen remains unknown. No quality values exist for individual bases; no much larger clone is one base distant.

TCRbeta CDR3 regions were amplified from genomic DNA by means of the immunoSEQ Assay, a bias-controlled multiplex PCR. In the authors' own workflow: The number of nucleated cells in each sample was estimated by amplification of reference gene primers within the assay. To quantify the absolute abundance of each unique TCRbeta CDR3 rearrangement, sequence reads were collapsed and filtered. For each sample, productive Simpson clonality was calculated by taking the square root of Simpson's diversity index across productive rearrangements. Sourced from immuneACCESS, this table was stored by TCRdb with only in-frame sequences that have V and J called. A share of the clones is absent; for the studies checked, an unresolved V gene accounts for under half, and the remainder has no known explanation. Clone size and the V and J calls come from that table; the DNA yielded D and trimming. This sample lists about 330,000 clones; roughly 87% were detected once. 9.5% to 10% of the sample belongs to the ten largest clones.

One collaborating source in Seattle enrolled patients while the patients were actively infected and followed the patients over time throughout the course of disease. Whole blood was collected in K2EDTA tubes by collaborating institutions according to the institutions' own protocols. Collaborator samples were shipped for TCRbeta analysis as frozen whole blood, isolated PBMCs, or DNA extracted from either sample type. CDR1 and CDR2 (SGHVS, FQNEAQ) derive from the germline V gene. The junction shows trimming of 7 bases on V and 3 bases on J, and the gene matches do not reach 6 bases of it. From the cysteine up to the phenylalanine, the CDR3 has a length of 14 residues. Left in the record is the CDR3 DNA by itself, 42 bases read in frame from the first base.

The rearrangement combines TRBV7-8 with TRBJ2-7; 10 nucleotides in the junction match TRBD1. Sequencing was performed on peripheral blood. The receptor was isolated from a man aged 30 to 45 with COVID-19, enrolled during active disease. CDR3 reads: CASTLRDRGYEQYF. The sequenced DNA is TGTGCCAGCACCTTGCGGGACAGGGGCTACGAGCAGTACTTC.